The clone carrying this T cell receptor beta chain was recorded at least ten times. Trimming left V 5 bases short and J 0 bases short, with 11 bases between. Germline CDR1 SGHVS, CDR2 FQNEAQ. The CDR3 has 15 residues. The data were taken from a study of T cells after yellow fever vaccination. Turning to the study itself: Preparing low-cell-number fractions relied on SMART-Seq v4 Ultra Low Input.

The TCR cDNA carried a universal primer site and UMIs from 5'RACE template switching. TCRdb recomputed calls from the 5' RACE reads with MiXCR, one row per CDR3 protein. The table has some 32,000 distinct CDR3 sequences, less than 8% seen once. General study results and limits: Across the CD4 and CD8 compartments, a small share of clonotypes was present in both.

This receptor was identified in a man younger than 35 who received the YFV17D yellow fever vaccine. The sequencing here drew on PBMCs, either bulk or a sorted T-cell subset (CD4+, CD8+, memory, or dextramer-sorted; not recorded which), taken on the day of the first yellow fever vaccination. The chain links TRBV7-8 to TRBJ2-1, with D maybe TRBD2 (6 bases). CDR3 sequence: CASSPWGGSYNEQFF. The CDR3 coding sequence is TGTGCCAGCAGCCCCTGGGGAGGCTCCTACAATGAGCAGTTCTTC.